This T cell receptor beta chain appears in the sequencing data of a study of monozygotic twins with cystic fibrosis. Assay used: immunoSEQ multiplex PCR; TCRdb lists only in-frame clones, some missing. This sample has 14,000 to 15,000 clones, with approximately 85% found just once. J lost 9 bases, V lost 7 bases, and 9 bases had no gene match. CDR3 length: 12 residues. CDR1 is SQVTM, CDR2 ANQGSEA, per germline. The chain links TRBV29-1 to TRBJ1-5, with TRBD1 matching 7 bases. The source of this sequence is a boy aged 10-17 years with cystic fibrosis. The sequenced sample consisted of blood. The CDR3 bases are TGCAGCGCTGGGACAGACCAGGGGCCCCAGCATTTT. Translating gives CSAGTDQGPQHF.